Sequencing of this T cell receptor beta chain was carried out in a study of OX40 agonist ivuxolimab in advanced cancers. The overall study: Ivuxolimab doses were 0.01, 0.1, 0.3, 1.5, 3 or 10 mg/kg every 2 weeks. Study-wide points: At 0.1 to 3.0 mg/kg and by week 6, CD4+ and CD8+ T cells in the blood had expanded clonally.

Germline CDR1 reads MNHNY; CDR2 reads SVGAGI (reference sequence). V gave up 0 bases and J gave up 4 bases; unmatched junction bases: 5. The CDR3 length is 15 residues. Points on this clone: Its target is unknown.

Sequencing used immunoSEQ multiplex PCR; TCRdb keeps in-frame clones, though not all of them. The sample has 16,000 or so clones; around nine tenths are singletons. The timepoints at which blood was sampled were baseline, cycle 4 day 1, and cycle 7 day 1. The TCR was taken from an adult with an advanced solid tumor such as melanoma, head and neck, liver or kidney cancer. Material: CD4+ or CD8+ T cells sorted from blood, obtained in a trial of the OX40 agonist ivuxolimab. The chain joins TRBV6-6 to TRBJ2-5, with 7 bases identical to TRBD2. CDR3 residues: CASSYSAGAGETQYF. The CDR3 bases are TGTGCCAGCAGTTACTCGGCGGGAGCAGGAGAGACCCAGTACTTC.